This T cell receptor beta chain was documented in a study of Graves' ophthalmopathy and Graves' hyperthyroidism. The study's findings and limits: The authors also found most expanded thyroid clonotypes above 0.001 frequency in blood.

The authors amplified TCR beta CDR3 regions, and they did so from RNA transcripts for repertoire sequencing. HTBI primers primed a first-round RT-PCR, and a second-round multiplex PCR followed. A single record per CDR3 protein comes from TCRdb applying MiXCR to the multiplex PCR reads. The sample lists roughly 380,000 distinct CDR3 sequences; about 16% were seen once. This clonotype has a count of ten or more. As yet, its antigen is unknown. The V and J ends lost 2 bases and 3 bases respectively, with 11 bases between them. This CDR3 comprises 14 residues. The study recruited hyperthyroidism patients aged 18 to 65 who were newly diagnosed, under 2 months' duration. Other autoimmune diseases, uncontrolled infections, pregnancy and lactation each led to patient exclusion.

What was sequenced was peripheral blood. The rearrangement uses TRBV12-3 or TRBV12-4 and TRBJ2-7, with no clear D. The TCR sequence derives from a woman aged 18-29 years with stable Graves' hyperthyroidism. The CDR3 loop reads CASSLQEGIYEQYF. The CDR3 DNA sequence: TGTGCCAGCAGTTTACAGGAAGGTATCTACGAGCAGTACTTC.